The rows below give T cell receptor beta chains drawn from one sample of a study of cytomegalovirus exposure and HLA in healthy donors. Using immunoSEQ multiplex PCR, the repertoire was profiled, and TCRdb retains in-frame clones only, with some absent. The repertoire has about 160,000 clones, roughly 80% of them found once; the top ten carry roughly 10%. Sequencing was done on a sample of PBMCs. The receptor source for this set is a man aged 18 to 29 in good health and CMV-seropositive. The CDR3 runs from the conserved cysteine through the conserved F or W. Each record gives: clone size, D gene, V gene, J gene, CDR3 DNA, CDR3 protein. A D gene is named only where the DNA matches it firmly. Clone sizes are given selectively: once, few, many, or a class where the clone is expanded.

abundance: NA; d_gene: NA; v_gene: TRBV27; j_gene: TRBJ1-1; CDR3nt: TGTGCCAGCAGTTTAGATCCCAGGGCGGGGACTGAAGCTTTCTTT; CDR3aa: CASSLDPRAGTEAFF
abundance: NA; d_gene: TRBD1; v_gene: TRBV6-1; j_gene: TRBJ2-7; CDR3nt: TGTGCCAGCAGTGGCCGGGACAGCTACTACGAGCAGTACTTC; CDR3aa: CASSGRDSYYEQYF
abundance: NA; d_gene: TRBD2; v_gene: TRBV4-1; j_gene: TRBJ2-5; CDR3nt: TGCGCCAGCAGCCTAGGACTAGCGGGAGCGCGGTGGGGGGAGACCCAGTACTTC; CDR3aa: CASSLGLAGARWGETQYF
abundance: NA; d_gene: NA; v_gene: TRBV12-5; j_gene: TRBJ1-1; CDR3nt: TGTGCTAGTGGTTTCCCCGGAGGGGAAGCTTTCTTT; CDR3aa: CASGFPGGEAFF
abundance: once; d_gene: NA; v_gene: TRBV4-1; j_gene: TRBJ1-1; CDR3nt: TGCGCCAGCGGCAGCCCAAGGGGTTCTGGGACTGAAGCTTTCTTT; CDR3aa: CASGSPRGSGTEAFF
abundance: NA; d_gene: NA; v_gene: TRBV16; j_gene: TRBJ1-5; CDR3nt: TGTGCCAGCAGCTGGGGGGGTCAGCCCCAGCATTTT; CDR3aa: CASSWGGQPQHF
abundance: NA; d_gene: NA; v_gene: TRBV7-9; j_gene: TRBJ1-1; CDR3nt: TGTGCCAGCCAGGGGACGGGGGGTGGCACTGAAGCTTTCTTT; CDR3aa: CASQGTGGGTEAFF
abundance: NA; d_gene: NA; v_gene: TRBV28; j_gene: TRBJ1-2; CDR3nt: TGTGCCAGCAGTTTAAACGGCTATGGCTACACCTTC; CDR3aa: CASSLNGYGYTF
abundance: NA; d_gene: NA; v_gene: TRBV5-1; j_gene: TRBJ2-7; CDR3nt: TGCGCCAGCAGCCCCAGGGGTTACGAGCAGTACTTC; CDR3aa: CASSPRGYEQYF
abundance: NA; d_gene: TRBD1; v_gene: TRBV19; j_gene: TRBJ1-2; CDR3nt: TGTGCCAGTACCACCGCGACAGGGACATCCTATGGCTACACCTTC; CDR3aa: CASTTATGTSYGYTF
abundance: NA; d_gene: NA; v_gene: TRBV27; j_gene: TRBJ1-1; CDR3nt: TGTGCCAGCAGTTTATCGAGTAGGGGGTCAGCTTTCTTT; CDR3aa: CASSLSSRGSAFF
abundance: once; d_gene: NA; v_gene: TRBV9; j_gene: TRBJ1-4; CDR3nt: TGTGCCAGCAGCATAGCCGCAACTAATGAAAAACTGTTTTTT; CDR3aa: CASSIAATNEKLFF
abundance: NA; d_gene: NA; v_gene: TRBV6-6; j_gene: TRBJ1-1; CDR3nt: TGTGCCAGCAGTTACTCGAACGGGGACACTGAAGCTTTCTTT; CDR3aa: CASSYSNGDTEAFF
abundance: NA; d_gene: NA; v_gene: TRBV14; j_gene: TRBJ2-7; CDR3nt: TGTGCCAGCAGCCAGCGCAATCAGGGTGGAGAGCAGTACTTC; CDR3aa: CASSQRNQGGEQYF
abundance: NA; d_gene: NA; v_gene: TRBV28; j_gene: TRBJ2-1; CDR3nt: TGTGCCAGCAGTATACTAGTGGGGGGGCCTGGTGAGCAGTTCTTC; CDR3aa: CASSILVGGPGEQFF
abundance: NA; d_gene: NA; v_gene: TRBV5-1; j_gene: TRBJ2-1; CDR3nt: TGCGCCAGCAGCTTGGCGGGGAACAATGAGCAGTTCTTC; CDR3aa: CASSLAGNNEQFF
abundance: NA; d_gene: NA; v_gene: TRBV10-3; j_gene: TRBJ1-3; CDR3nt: TGTGCCATCAGTCTCCCAGGCAGGGCCACGAACTCTGGAAACACCATATATTTT; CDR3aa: CAISLPGRATNSGNTIYF
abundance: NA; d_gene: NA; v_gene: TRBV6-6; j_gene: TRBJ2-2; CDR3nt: TGTGCCAGCAGTCTACTGGGGGGTTCGGGAACCGGGGAGCTGTTTTTT; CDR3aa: CASSLLGGSGTGELFF
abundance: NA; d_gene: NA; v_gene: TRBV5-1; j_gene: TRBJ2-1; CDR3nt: TGCGCCAGCAGCTTGGGACTACCTAACAATGAGCAGTTCTTC; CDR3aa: CASSLGLPNNEQFF
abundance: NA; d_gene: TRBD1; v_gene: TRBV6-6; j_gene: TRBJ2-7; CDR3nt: TGTGCCAGCAGTTACCCCCCGGACAGGGCAGATTACGAGCAGTACTTC; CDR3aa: CASSYPPDRADYEQYF
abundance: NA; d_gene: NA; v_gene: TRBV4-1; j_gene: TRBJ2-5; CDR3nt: TGCGCCAGCAGCCCCGAGTGGGGGGGCGGGGAGACCCAGTACTTC; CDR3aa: CASSPEWGGGETQYF
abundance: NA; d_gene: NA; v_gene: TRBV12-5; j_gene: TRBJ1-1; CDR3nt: TGTGCTAGTGGTTCCAGCACTGAAGCTTTCTTT; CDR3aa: CASGSSTEAFF
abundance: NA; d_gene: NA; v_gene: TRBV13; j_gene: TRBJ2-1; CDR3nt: TGTGCCAGCAGCCCCCCCGGATGGCCTCCGCTAAGATCCGGGAATGAGCAGTTCTTC; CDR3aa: CASSPPGWPPLRSGNEQFF
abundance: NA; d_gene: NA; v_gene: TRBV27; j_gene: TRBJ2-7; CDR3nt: TGTGCCAGCAGTCCCCGTTGGGGTCGGGGCGAGCAGTACTTC; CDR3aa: CASSPRWGRGEQYF
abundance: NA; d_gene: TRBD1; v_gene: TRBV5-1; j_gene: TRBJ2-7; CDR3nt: TGCGCCAGCAGCGGGGGACAGGGGAAAGGGGAGCAGTACTTC; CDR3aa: CASSGGQGKGEQYF
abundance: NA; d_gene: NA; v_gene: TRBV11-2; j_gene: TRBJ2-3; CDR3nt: TGTGCCAGCAGCTTAGGGCTACGGGATTGGGCAGATACGCAGTATTTT; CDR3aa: CASSLGLRDWADTQYF
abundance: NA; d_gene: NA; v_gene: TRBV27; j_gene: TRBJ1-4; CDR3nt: TGTGCCAGCCGGGGACCGGGGAGGGTCGCAACTAATGAAAAACTGTTTTTT; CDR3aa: CASRGPGRVATNEKLFF
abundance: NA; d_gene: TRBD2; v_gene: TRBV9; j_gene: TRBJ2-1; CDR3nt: TGTGCCAGCAGCGCAAAAAGTGGACTAGCGGGAGTTAATGAGCAGTTCTTC; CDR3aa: CASSAKSGLAGVNEQFF
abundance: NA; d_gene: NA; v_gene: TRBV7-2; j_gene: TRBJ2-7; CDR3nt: TGTGCCAGCAGCTTCGAGGGGGGGGCACCCTACGAGCAGTACTTC; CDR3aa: CASSFEGGAPYEQYF
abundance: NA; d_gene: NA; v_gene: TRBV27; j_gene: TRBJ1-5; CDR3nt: TGTGCCAGCAGACCCGGGACTGCTCCTGAGCCCCAGCATTTT; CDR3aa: CASRPGTAPEPQHF
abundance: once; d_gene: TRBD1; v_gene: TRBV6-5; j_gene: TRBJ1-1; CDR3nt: TGTGCCAGCAGGAGGCTTAGGACAGGGAACACTGAAGCTTTCTTT; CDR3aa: CASRRLRTGNTEAFF
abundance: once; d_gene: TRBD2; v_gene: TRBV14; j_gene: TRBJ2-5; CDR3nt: TGTGCCAGCAGTCTAATGCCCAGACTAGCGGGAGAGACCCAGTACTTC; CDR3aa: CASSLMPRLAGETQYF
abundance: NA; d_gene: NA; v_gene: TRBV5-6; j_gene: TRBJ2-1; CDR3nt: TGTGCCAGCAGCTTCGCGGGGAATAATGAGCAGTTCTTC; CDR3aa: CASSFAGNNEQFF
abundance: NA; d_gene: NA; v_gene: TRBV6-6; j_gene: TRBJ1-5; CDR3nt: TGTGCCAGCAGTTACTCCGGTCAGCCCCAGCATTTT; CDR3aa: CASSYSGQPQHF
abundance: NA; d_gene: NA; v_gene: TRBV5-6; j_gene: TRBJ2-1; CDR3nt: TGTGCCAGCAGCTTAATCAGAAATGAGCAGTTCTTC; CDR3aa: CASSLIRNEQFF
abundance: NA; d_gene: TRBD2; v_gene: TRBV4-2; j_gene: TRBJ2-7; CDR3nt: TGTGCCAGCAGCCACTACGGCAGACTAGCGGGAGGGCCTTGCGAGCAGTACTTC; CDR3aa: CASSHYGRLAGGPCEQYF
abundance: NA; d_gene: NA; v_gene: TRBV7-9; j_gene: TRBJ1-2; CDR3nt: TGTGCCAGCAGCTTACACCTCCCGGGACTCTATGGCTACACCTTC; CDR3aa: CASSLHLPGLYGYTF
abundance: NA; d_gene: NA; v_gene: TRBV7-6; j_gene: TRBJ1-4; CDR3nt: TGTGCCAGCAGCAATGGACAGTTGAGTACTAATGAAAAACTGTTTTTT; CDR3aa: CASSNGQLSTNEKLFF
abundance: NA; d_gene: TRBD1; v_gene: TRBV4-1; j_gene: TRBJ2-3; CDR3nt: TGCGCCAGCAGCCCGACAGGGGGCGCGTTAGATACGCAGTATTTT; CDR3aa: CASSPTGGALDTQYF
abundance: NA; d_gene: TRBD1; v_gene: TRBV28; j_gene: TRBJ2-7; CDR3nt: TGTGCCAGCAGTCCCGGGACAGGGGACGAGCAGTACTTC; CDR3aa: CASSPGTGDEQYF
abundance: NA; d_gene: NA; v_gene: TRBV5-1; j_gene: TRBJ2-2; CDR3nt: TGCGCCAGCAGCTTGGCCAGCACCGGGGAGCTGTTTTTT; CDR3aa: CASSLASTGELFF
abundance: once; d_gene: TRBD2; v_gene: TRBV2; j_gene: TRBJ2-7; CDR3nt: TGTGCCAGCAGTGGCGGGAGGGCCTACGAGCAGTACTTC; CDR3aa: CASSGGRAYEQYF
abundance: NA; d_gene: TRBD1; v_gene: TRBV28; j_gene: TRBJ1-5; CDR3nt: TGTGCCTCCTACCCAGGGGGCGCGGGTCAGCCCCAGCATTTT; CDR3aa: CASYPGGAGQPQHF
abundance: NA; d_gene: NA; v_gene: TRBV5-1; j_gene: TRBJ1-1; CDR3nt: TGCGCCAGCAGCTTGGGTCAGGTGGACATGAACACTGAAGCTTTCTTT; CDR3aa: CASSLGQVDMNTEAFF
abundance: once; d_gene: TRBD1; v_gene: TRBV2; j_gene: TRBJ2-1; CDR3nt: TGTGCCAGCAGGACGGACAGGGGGGACAATGAGCAGTTCTTC; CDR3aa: CASRTDRGDNEQFF
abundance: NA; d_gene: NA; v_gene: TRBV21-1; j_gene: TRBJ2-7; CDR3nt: TGTGCCAGCAGCAGGCGGGCCGTAGACGAGCAGTACTTC; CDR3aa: CASSRRAVDEQYF
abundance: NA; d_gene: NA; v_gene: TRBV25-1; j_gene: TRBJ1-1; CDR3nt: TGTGCCAGCAAGACTCCCCAAGGAACTGAAGCTTTCTTT; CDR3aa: CASKTPQGTEAFF
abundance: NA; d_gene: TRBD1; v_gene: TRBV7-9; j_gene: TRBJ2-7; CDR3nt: TGTGCCAGCTCTAAACTCGGACAGGGGGCTCACGAGCAGTACTTC; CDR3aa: CASSKLGQGAHEQYF
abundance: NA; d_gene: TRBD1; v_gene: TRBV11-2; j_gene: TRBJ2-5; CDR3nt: TGTGCCAGCAGCTTAGGGACAGGGGGCGAGACCCAGTACTTC; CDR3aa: CASSLGTGGETQYF
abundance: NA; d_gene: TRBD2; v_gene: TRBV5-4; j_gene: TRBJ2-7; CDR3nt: TGTGCCAGCAGCTTGACGGGGGGTCCGGAGCAGTACTTC; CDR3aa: CASSLTGGPEQYF
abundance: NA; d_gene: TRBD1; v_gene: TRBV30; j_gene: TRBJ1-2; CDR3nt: TGTGCCTGGACCGCATCCGGGGACAGGGGGATTCAAAACTATGGCTACACCTTC; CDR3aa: CAWTASGDRGIQNYGYTF
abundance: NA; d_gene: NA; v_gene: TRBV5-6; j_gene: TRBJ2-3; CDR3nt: TGTGCCAGCAGCTTGGTTCGAGTGGGGGGGCCAGTCACAGATACGCAGTATTTT; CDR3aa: CASSLVRVGGPVTDTQYF
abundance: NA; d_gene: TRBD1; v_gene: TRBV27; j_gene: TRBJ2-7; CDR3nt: TGTGCCAGCGGGCGACAGGGGCGAGAGCAGTACTTC; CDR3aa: CASGRQGREQYF
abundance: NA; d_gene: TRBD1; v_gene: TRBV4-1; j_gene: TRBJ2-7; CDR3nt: TGCGCCAGCAGCCCGGGGGACAGGAGCTACGAGCAGTACTTC; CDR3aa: CASSPGDRSYEQYF
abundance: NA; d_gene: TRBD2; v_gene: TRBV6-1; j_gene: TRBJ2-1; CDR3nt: TGTGCCAGCATCGGGACTAGCGGGAGTTCAAATGAGCAGTTCTTC; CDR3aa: CASIGTSGSSNEQFF
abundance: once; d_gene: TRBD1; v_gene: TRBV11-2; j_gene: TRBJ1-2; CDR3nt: TGTGCCAGCAGCTTACGTGGGACAGAAACCTATGGCTACACCTTC; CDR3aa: CASSLRGTETYGYTF
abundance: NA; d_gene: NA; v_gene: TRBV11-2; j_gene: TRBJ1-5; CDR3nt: TGTGCCAGCAGTAAGTCAGGGGTTAGCAATCAGCCCCAGCATTTT; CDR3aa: CASSKSGVSNQPQHF
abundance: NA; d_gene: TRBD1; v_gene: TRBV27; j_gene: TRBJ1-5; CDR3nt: TGTGCCAGCAGTTTATCGAGGACAGGGGCTACTCAGCCCCAGCATTTT; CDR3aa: CASSLSRTGATQPQHF
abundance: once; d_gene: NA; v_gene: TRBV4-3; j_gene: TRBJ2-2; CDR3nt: TGCGCCAGCAGCCAAGTGCGAGGGAACACCGGGGAGCTGTTTTTT; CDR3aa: CASSQVRGNTGELFF
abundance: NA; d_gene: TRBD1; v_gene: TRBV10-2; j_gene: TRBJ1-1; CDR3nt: TGCGCCAGCAGTGACGACAGGGGGGGGACTGAAGCTTTCTTT; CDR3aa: CASSDDRGGTEAFF